The entry below gives a single T cell receptor beta chain sequence along with its context. What it recognizes is unknown. Measured with immunoSEQ multiplex PCR; TCRdb has only the in-frame clones, and not every one. The sample lists some 99,000 clones; 85% to 90% were seen once. This CDR3 is 13 amino acids long. CDR1 is MNHEY, CDR2 SVGAGI, per germline. V dropped 6 bases and J dropped 7 bases, with 13 bases sitting between them. The data stem from a study of T cell responses to AZD1222 COVID-19 vaccine. Findings and caveats of the study: Nearly half of spike-specific TCRs reportedly target variant regions that are unmutated in the B.1.351 and B.1.1.7 variants. The donor group comprised mostly white British people and more females; the analysis possibly underestimated clonal diversity. Repertoire sampling was restricted to post-peak T cell response timepoints.

The sequence was collected from an adult who received the AZD1222 COVID-19 vaccine. The source was peripheral blood, collected 28 days after the second AZD1222 dose. The chain employs TRBV6-5 and TRBJ1-5; D is undetermined. The CDR3, as DNA: TGTGCCAGCAGCGCCAACGGGTTCCAGCCCCAGCATTTT. Translated, it gives CASSANGFQPQHF.